These T cell receptor beta chains were read from a single sample in a study of a mutant IDH1 vaccine in newly diagnosed glioma. Method: immunoSEQ multiplex PCR; TCRdb's copy keeps in-frame clones and lacks some. The data hold under 45,000 clones, with approximately 76% observed a single time. No cognate antigen is known for these TCRs. Material: PBMCs, obtained from a glioma patient whose treatment included an IDH1 peptide vaccine. Source of these receptors: a man in his fifties with glioma. Each CDR3 is given with its conserved first and last residue. D genes are given only for firm matches. The size entry is marked missing in some rows and otherwise reads once, few, many or a size class.

j_call clone_size d_call v_call cdr3_aa cdr3_nt
TRBJ2-2 NA TRBD1 TRBV5-1 CASSPGQGGSTGELFF TGCGCCAGCAGCCCAGGACAGGGTGGGAGCACCGGGGAGCTGTTTTTT
TRBJ2-2 NA NA TRBV2 CASSVGAGELFF TGTGCCAGCAGTGTTGGAGCCGGGGAGCTGTTTTTT
TRBJ1-4 few TRBD1 TRBV2 CAINRDRSNEKLFF TGTGCCATCAACCGGGACAGAAGTAATGAAAAACTGTTTTTT
TRBJ2-3 NA NA TRBV2 CAGGLFTDTQYF TGTGCCGGCGGACTGTTCACAGATACGCAGTATTTT
TRBJ2-5 NA TRBD2 TRBV14 CASSQLGTSGGKETQYF TGTGCCAGCAGCCAACTGGGGACTAGCGGGGGGAAAGAGACCCAGTACTTC
TRBJ2-1 once TRBD1 TRBV5-8 CASSLDRGNEQFF TGTGCCAGCAGCTTGGACAGGGGCAATGAGCAGTTCTTC
TRBJ1-2 once TRBD1 TRBV4-2 CASSQAAGTGPYGYTF TGTGCCAGCAGCCAAGCGGCCGGGACAGGGCCCTATGGCTACACCTTC
TRBJ2-1 NA TRBD1 TRBV7-2 CASSGQGSSRSYNEQFF TGTGCCAGCAGCGGACAGGGGAGTTCCAGGTCCTACAATGAGCAGTTCTTC
TRBJ1-1 NA NA TRBV10-3 CAISDRGKAEAFF TGTGCCATCAGTGACCGCGGGAAGGCTGAAGCTTTCTTT
TRBJ1-5 NA TRBD1 TRBV19 CASSIKGAPIAQHF TGTGCCAGTAGTATAAAGGGGGCCCCCATAGCCCAGCATTTT
TRBJ1-4 NA NA TRBV25-1 CASSELGGKSEKLFF TGTGCCAGCAGTGAATTGGGGGGAAAGAGTGAAAAACTGTTTTTT
TRBJ1-3 NA NA TRBV9 CASSSGPSSGNTIYF TGTGCCAGCAGCTCGGGACCCAGCTCTGGAAACACCATATATTTT
TRBJ1-5 NA TRBD1 TRBV10-3 CAISDVGTAQPQHF TGTGCCATCAGTGACGTAGGGACAGCCCAGCCCCAGCATTTT
TRBJ1-3 NA NA TRBV7-9 CASSWGVRSGNTIYF TGTGCCAGCAGCTGGGGGGTTCGCTCTGGAAACACCATATATTTT
TRBJ1-2 NA NA TRBV5-1 CASSPGSRRGDGYTF TGCGCCAGCAGCCCGGGGTCCCGGAGGGGAGATGGCTACACCTTC
TRBJ2-5 NA TRBD1 TRBV5-1 CASSLGTGREETQYF TGCGCCAGCAGCCTGGGGACAGGGAGAGAAGAGACCCAGTACTTC
TRBJ1-1 NA TRBD1 TRBV7-2 CASSQTGGLTEAFF TGTGCCAGCAGCCAGACAGGGGGCCTCACTGAAGCTTTCTTT
TRBJ2-7 once TRBD2 TRBV29-1 CSVEVAGRAYEQYF TGCAGCGTTGAGGTAGCGGGAAGAGCCTACGAGCAGTACTTC
TRBJ1-1 medium-sized NA TRBV10-2 CASRPRSMNTEAFF TGCGCCAGCAGGCCCCGGTCTATGAACACTGAAGCTTTCTTT
TRBJ2-7 NA NA TRBV5-1 CASSLEGHQEGEQYF TGCGCCAGCAGCTTGGAGGGCCACCAGGAGGGCGAGCAGTACTTC
TRBJ2-7 NA TRBD2 TRBV2 CASSELGGGTYEQYF TGTGCCAGCAGTGAACTGGGCGGGGGGACCTACGAGCAGTACTTC
TRBJ2-1 NA TRBD1 TRBV6-5 CASRGQGELHEQFF TGTGCCAGCAGAGGACAGGGGGAACTTCATGAGCAGTTCTTC
TRBJ1-2 NA NA TRBV19 CASSMNGLNNYGYTF TGTGCCAGTAGTATGAACGGCCTAAATAACTATGGCTACACCTTC
TRBJ2-1 NA NA TRBV6-6 CASSYSPGARNEQFF TGTGCCAGCAGTTACTCTCCGGGGGCGCGAAATGAGCAGTTCTTC
TRBJ1-1 NA TRBD1 TRBV2 CASSEYRGKTEAFF TGTGCCAGCAGTGAATACAGGGGGAAGACTGAAGCTTTCTTT
TRBJ2-1 NA TRBD2 TRBV5-1 CASSDGLAGYNEQFF TGCGCCAGCAGCGACGGACTAGCGGGGTACAATGAGCAGTTCTTC
TRBJ1-5 few NA TRBV5-1 CASSPMDGSNQPQHF TGCGCCAGCAGCCCGATGGACGGTAGCAATCAGCCCCAGCATTTT
TRBJ2-7 medium-sized NA TRBV2 CASRAVSYEQYF TGTGCCAGCAGGGCAGTTTCCTACGAGCAGTACTTC
TRBJ1-1 NA NA TRBV10-3 CAISESNPTEAFF TGTGCCATCAGTGAGTCGAATCCCACTGAAGCTTTCTTT
TRBJ2-4 NA TRBD1 TRBV19 CASTRGQGNIQYF TGTGCCAGTACCCGGGGACAGGGGAACATTCAGTACTTC
TRBJ1-2 few NA TRBV14 CASSQGKTSGYTF TGTGCCAGCAGCCAAGGCAAAACCTCGGGCTACACCTTC
TRBJ2-3 NA NA TRBV15 CATSRAGTFSGAQYF TGTGCCACCAGCAGAGCGGGGACATTCTCAGGGGCGCAGTATTTT
TRBJ1-2 few TRBD1 TRBV10-1 CASSETTGARVDGYTF TGCGCCAGCAGTGAGACCACAGGGGCTCGGGTAGATGGCTACACCTTC
TRBJ2-5 few NA TRBV9 CASSVDVGRETQYF TGTGCCAGCAGCGTAGATGTAGGACGGGAGACCCAGTACTTC
TRBJ2-7 NA NA TRBV6-5 CASSYYRDTGEQYF TGTGCCAGCAGTTACTACCGGGACACCGGGGAGCAGTACTTC
TRBJ1-2 NA NA TRBV5-1 CASEGGPDGYTF TGCGCCAGCGAGGGGGGGCCGGATGGCTACACCTTC
TRBJ1-2 NA TRBD1 TRBV5-6 CASRERTGVEYGYTF TGTGCCAGCAGGGAGAGGACAGGGGTTGAATATGGCTACACCTTC